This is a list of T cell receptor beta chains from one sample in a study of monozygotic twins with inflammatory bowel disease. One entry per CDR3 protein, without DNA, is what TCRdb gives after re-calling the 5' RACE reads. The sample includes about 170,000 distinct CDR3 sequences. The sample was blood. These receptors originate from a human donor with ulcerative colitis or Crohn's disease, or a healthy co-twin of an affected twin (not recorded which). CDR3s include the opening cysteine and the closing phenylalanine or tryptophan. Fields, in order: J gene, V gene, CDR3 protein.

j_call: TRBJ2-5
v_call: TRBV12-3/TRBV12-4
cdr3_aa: CASSFGTQGFQETQYF

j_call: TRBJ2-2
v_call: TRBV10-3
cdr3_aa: CAISEDGMNTGELFF

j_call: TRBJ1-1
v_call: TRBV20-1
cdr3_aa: CSARVLILTYTEAFF

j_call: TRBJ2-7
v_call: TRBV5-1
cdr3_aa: CASSFRSGDEQYF

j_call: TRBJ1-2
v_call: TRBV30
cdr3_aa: CAWGDVYGYTF

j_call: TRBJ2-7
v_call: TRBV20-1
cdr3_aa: CSAEGQGRPYEQYF

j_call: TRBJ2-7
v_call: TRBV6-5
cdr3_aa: CASSYPGLAGNEQYF

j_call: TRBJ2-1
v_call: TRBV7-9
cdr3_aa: CASSPRLAGGVLPEQFF

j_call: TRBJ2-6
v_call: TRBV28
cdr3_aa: CASSPWTVSSGANVLTF

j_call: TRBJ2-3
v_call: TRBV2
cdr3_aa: CASSDSGPSTDTQYF

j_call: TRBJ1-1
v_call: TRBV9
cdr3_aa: CASSGRDYSEAFF

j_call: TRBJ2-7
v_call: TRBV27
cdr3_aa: CASSSWTSGRSKSYEQYF

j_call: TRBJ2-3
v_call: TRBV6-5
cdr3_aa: CASSPRGTGGPTDTQYF

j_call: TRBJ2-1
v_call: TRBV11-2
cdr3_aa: CASSKDGRYYNEQFF

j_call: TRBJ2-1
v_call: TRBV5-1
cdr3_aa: CASSGGAGEVHEQFF

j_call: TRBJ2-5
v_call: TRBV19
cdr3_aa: CASSFQQGQETQYF

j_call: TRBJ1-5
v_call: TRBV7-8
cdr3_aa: CASSSTGLSNQPQHF

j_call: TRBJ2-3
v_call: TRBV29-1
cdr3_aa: CSVEASGTDTQYF

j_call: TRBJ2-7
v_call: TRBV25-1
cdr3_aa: CASSGQGNIGEQYF

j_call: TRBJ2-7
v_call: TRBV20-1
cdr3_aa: CSARELRGAYEQYF

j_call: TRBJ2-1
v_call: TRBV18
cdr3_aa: CASSPPGPSSYNEQFF

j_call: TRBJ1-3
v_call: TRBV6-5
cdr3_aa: CASSYSGTFDTFSGNTIYF

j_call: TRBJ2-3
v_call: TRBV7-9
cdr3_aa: CASSLAGNTDTQYF

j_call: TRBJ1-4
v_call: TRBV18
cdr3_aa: CASSRDSNEKLFF

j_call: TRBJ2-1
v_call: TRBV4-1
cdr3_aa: CASSQLGGSRGYNEQFF

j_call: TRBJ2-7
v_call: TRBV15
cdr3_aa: CATSRPSDSYEQYF